This T cell receptor (beta chain) comes out of a study of blood T cell repertoires in COVID-19. Overall study: COVID-19 samples, acute and convalescent, were from the United States, Italy and Spain. T cells, B-cell-depleted T cells, or PBMCs provided the cDNA or gDNA that served as material.

In the original analysis: Researchers report that nucleated cell counts were estimated from reference gene primer amplification. TCRdb keeps only in-frame clones here, not all; method: immunoSEQ multiplex PCR. The V and J calls and clone size were taken over from that table, and D and trimming were inferred from the DNA. The sample lists fewer than 300,000 clones; over 80% were seen once. Germline V lookup: CDR1 KGHDR, CDR2 SFDVKD. Germline trimming cut 7 bases from V and 3 bases from J; bases unmatched to any gene: 2. The CDR3 is 12 residues long. Sequencing used peripheral blood. The chain uses TRBV24-1 and TRBJ2-7, with TRBD1 matching over 7 bases. The clonotype comes from a woman in her sixties or seventies with active or convalescent COVID-19. CDR3 region: CATSNRGYEQYF. In nucleotides, the CDR3 is TGTGCCACCAGCAACAGGGGCTACGAGCAGTACTTC.